This T cell receptor beta chain was recovered during a study of blood T cell repertoires in COVID-19. Study-level information: T cells, B-cell-depleted T cells, or PBMCs supplied cDNA or gDNA.

Some clones are missing from TCRdb's copy, which holds only in-frame ones; the method was immunoSEQ multiplex PCR. The table lists 45,000 to 55,000 clones, 90% of them singletons. This clone has a handful of counts. Looked up from germline, CDR1 is SGHRS and CDR2 is YFSETQ. Trimming left V 0 bases short and J 3 bases short, with 10 bases between. This CDR3 contains 15 residues. The source is a human donor in a cohort sampled during active COVID-19. This chain links TRBV5-1 with TRBJ1-3; D may be TRBD1 (5 bases). The material sequenced was peripheral blood. The CDR3 spells CASSLEQGGGNTIYF. CDR3 sequence (DNA): TGCGCCAGCAGCTTGGAGCAGGGTGGTGGAAACACCATATATTTT.